This T cell receptor (beta chain) stems from a study of low-dose radiotherapy and immunotherapy resistance in tumors. Germline loops: CDR1 MDHEN, CDR2 SYDVKM. The CDR3 consists of 17 residues. Trimming removed 6 bases at V and 3 bases at J, with 20 bases between. Primers targeting TRAV and TRBV primed first-strand cDNA, covering alpha and beta chains. With a constant-region primer and a V-primer adapter, TCRs were subjected to about 20 PCR cycles of amplification. TCRdb itself ran the reads through MiXCR, one entry per CDR3 protein. This table has over 70,000 distinct CDR3 sequences, around 29% appearing once. The time point was: before trial treatment. This clonotype was detected many times.

The chain recombines TRBV28 with TRBJ2-2; D may be TRBD2 (5 bases). The receptor's source is a female donor with ovarian cancer. Source: PBMCs, taken before treatment. This CDR3 reads CASSRLEGPVYTGELFF. DNA of the CDR3: TGTGCCAGCAGCCGTCTTGAGGGTCCTGTGTACACCGGGGAGCTGTTTTTT.